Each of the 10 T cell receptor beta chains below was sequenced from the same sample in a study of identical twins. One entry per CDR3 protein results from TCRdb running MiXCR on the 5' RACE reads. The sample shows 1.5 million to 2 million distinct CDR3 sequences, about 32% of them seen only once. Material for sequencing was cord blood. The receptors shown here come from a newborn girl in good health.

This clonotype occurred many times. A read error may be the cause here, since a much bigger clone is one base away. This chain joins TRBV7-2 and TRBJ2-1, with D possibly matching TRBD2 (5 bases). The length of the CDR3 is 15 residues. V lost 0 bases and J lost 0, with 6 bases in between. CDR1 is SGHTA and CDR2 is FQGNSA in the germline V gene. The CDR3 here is CASSLAAGSYNEQFF. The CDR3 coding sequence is TGTGCCAGCAGCTTAGCGGCGGGCTCCTACAATGAGCAGTTCTTC.

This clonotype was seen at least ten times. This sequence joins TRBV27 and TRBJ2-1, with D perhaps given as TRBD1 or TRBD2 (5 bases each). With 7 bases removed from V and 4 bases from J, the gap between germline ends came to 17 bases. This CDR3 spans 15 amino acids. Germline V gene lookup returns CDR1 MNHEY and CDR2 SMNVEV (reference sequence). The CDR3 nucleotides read TGTGCCAGCACCCCGATTCCGGGGCTTTACAATGAGCAGTTCTTC. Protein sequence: CASTPIPGLYNEQFF.

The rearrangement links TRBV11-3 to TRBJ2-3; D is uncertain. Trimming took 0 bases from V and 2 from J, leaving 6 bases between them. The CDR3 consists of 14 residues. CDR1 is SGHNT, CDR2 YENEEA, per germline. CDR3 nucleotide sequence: TGTGCCAGCAGCTTAGATCTTCCCACAGATACGCAGTATTTT. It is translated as CASSLDLPTDTQYF.

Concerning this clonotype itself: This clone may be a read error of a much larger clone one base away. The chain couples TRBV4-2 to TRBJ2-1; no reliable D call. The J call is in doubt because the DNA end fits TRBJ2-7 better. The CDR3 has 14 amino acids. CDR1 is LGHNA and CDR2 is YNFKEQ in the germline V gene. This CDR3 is CASSQDSAVDEQYF. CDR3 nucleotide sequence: TGTGCCAGCAGCCAAGATTCGGCAGTGGATGAGCAGTACTTC.

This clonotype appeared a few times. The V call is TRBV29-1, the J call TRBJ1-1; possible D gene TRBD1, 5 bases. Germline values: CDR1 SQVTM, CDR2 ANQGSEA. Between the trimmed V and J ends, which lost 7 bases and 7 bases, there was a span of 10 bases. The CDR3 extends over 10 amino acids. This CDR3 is CSAGGGEAFF. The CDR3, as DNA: TGCAGCGCTGGGGGTGGTGAAGCTTTCTTT.

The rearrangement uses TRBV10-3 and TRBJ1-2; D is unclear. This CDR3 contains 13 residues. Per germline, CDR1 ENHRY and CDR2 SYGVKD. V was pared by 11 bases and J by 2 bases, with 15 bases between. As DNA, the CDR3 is TGTGCCGCTCACGGTTCACGGAACTATGGCTACACCTTC. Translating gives CAAHGSRNYGYTF.

CDR3 amino acids: CASSPGRTTSANEQFF. DNA of the CDR3: TGTGCCAGCAGCCCCGGTAGGACTACCAGCGCCAATGAGCAGTTCTTC. V gene TRBV7-2 combines with J gene TRBJ2-1, with D possibly being TRBD2 (6 bases). The V end lost 5 bases, the J end lost 6 bases, and 20 bases lay between the germline ends. Looked up from germline, CDR1 is SGHTA and CDR2 is FQGNSA. The CDR3 consists of 16 residues.

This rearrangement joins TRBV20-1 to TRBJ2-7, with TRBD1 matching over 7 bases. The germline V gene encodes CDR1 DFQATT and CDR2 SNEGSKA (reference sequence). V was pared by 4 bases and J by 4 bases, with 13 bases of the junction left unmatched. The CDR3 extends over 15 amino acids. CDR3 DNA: TGCAGTGCTATACCAATAGGGGGCGCGCCTTACGAGCAGTACTTC. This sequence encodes CSAIPIGGAPYEQYF.

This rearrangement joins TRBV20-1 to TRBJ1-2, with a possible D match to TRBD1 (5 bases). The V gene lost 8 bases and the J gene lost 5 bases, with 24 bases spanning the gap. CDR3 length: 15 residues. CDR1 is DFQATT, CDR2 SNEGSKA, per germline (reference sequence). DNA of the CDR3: TGCAGTATGGAAGACCGCCTTGGGGCAGCTTATGGCTACACCTTC. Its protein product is CSMEDRLGAAYGYTF.

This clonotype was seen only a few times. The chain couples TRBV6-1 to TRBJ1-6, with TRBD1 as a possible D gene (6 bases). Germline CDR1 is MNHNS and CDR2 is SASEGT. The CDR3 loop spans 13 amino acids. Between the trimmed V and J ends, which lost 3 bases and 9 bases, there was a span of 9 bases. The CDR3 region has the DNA TGTGCCAGCAGTGAGGGGGGGGCTTCACCCCTCCACTTT. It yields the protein CASSEGGASPLHF.